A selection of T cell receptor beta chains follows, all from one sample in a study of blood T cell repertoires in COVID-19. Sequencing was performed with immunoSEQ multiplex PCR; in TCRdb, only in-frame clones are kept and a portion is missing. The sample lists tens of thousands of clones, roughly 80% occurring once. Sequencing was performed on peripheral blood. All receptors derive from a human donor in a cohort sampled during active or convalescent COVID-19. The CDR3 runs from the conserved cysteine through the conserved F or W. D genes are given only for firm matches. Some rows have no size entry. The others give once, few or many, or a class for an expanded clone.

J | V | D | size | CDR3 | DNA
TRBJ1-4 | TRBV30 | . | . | CAWAPQGANEKLFF | TGTGCCTGGGCACCACAAGGAGCTAATGAAAAACTGTTTTTT
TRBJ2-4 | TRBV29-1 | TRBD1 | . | CSVVRQGVAKNIQYF | TGCAGCGTTGTAAGACAGGGGGTCGCCAAAAACATTCAGTACTTC
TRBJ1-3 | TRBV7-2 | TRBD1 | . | CASSLDRGTGNTIYF | TGTGCCAGCAGCTTAGACAGGGGGACCGGAAACACCATATATTTT
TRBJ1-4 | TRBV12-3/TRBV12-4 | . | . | CASSQGFREKLFF | TGTGCCAGCAGTCAGGGGTTCAGGGAAAAACTGTTTTTT
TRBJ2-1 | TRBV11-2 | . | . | CASSFRVGSNEQFF | TGTGCCAGCAGCTTCAGGGTAGGGTCCAATGAGCAGTTCTTC
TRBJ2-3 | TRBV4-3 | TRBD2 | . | CASRMGLAGYTDTQYF | TGCGCCAGCAGGATGGGACTAGCGGGGTACACAGATACGCAGTATTTT
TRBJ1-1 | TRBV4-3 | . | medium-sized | CASSQGTTNTEAFF | TGCGCCAGCAGCCAAGGTACAACAAACACTGAAGCTTTCTTT
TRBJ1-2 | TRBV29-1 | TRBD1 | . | CSVGGDRGLDYGYTF | TGCAGCGTTGGGGGGGACAGGGGTTTGGACTATGGCTACACCTTC
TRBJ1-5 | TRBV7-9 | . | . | CASSSGTATTQPQHF | TGTGCCAGCAGCTCCGGGACTGCCACCACCCAGCCCCAGCATTTT
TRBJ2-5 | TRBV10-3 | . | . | CAISVMGMTGRGPETQYF | TGTGCCATCAGTGTCATGGGGATGACGGGCCGGGGTCCAGAGACCCAGTACTTC
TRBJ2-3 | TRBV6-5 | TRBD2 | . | CASSFSLAASTDTQYF | TGTGCCAGCAGTTTCTCACTAGCGGCGAGCACAGATACGCAGTATTTT
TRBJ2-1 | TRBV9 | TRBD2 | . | CASSVVSGGANEQFF | TGTGCCAGCAGCGTAGTTAGCGGGGGGGCCAATGAGCAGTTCTTC
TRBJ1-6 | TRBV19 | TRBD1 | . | CASTWDRDNSPLHF | TGTGCCAGTACTTGGGACAGGGATAATTCACCCCTCCACTTT
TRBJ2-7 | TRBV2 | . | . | CASSGTRIGEQYF | TGTGCCAGCAGTGGGACACGGATTGGCGAGCAGTACTTC
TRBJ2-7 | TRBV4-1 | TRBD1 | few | CASSSPRQGREQYF | TGCGCCAGCAGCTCCCCCCGACAGGGTCGGGAGCAGTACTTC
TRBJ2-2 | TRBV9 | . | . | CASSVAGVTGELFF | TGTGCCAGCAGCGTTGCAGGGGTCACCGGGGAGCTGTTTTTT
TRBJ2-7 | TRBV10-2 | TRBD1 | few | CASSESGTGASYEQYF | TGCGCCAGCAGTGAGTCCGGGACAGGGGCCTCCTACGAGCAGTACTTC
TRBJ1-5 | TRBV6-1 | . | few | CASSEGAKNQPQHF | TGTGCCAGCAGTGAAGGGGCCAAGAATCAGCCCCAGCATTTT
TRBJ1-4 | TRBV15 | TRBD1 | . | CATSREQGRGEKLFF | TGTGCCACCAGCAGAGAACAGGGGCGGGGTGAAAAACTGTTTTTT